This is a list of T cell receptor beta chains from one sample in a study of blood T cells in healthy people across ages. Each CDR3 protein is one row after TCRdb ran MiXCR on the 5' RACE reads. The data hold roughly 1.4 million distinct CDR3 sequences, with approximately 59% observed a single time. The specimen was blood. Every receptor here comes from a man younger than 35 in good health. The CDR3 runs from the conserved cysteine through the conserved F or W. A D gene is named only where the DNA matches it firmly. Rows may omit the clone size; those that give it use once, few, many or a size class.

>NA|TRBJ1-2|NA|TRBV7-9
TGTGCCAGCAGCTTTGGTGGGCCGAGCTATGGCTACACCTTC
CASSFGGPSYGYTF
>NA|TRBJ1-4|NA|TRBV12-3/TRBV12-4
TGTGCCAGCAGTTTCGGTGAAAATCTGTTTTTT
CASSFGENLFF
>TRBD1|TRBJ2-7|NA|TRBV20-1
TGCAGTGCTAGCCCCCCGACAGGGGGAAAATACGAGCAGTACTTC
CSASPPTGGKYEQYF
>TRBD1|TRBJ2-5|few|TRBV7-2
TGTGCCAGCAGCTTAACTGCCGGGACAGCCCCCTCGGAGCAGTACTTC
CASSLTAGTAPSEQYF
>TRBD2|TRBJ2-7|NA|TRBV12-3/TRBV12-4
TGTGCCAGCAATGTAGCGGGGAGCTCCTACGAGCAGTACTTC
CASNVAGSSYEQYF
>NA|TRBJ2-3|NA|TRBV9
TGTGCCAGCAGCGTAGACCAGGCTAGCACAGATACGCAGTATTTT
CASSVDQASTDTQYF
>TRBD2|TRBJ2-1|NA|TRBV11-2
TGTGCCAGCAGCCCTATAGCGGGGGGGATGTACAATGAGCAGTTCTTC
CASSPIAGGMYNEQFF
>TRBD2|TRBJ2-4|NA|TRBV6-2/TRBV6-3
TGTGCCAGCAGTTACGTCGCGGGGGAGTCCCTAGCCAAAAACATTCAGTACTTC
CASSYVAGESLAKNIQYF
>NA|TRBJ2-5|NA|TRBV27
TGTGCCACCAGGGGGCTTGAGGGAGGGCAAGAGACCCAGTACTTC
CATRGLEGGQETQYF
>TRBD2|TRBJ2-3|NA|TRBV7-2
TGTGCCAGCAGCTTATTTGGCGGGGGGGCTTCAGATACGCAGTATTTT
CASSLFGGGASDTQYF
>NA|TRBJ2-6|many|TRBV11-2
TGTGCCAGCAGCGTTAGACCCCCGGGTGTAGGGGCCAACGTCCTGACTTTC
CASSVRPPGVGANVLTF
>NA|TRBJ1-1|NA|TRBV7-2
TGTGCCAGCAGCACCGGTCCGAACACTGAAGCTTTCTTT
CASSTGPNTEAFF
>NA|TRBJ2-3|NA|TRBV6-5
TGTGCCAGCATCTTTAGCGCCGCATGGACGCAGTATTTT
CASIFSAAWTQYF
>NA|TRBJ1-1|NA|TRBV29-1
TGCAGCGTTGAGAGTCAGAACACTGAAGCTTTCTTT
CSVESQNTEAFF
>NA|TRBJ1-2|NA|TRBV6-4
TGTGCCAGCAGTGAGGGCTATGGCTATGGCTACACCTTC
CASSEGYGYGYTF
>NA|TRBJ1-1|NA|TRBV4-3
TGCGCCAGCAGCCAAGATTCGGGTTGGGTAACTGAAGCTTTCTTT
CASSQDSGWVTEAFF
>NA|TRBJ1-5|NA|TRBV20-1
TGCAGTGCTAGAGATCGACGAAGCTTTCAGCCCCAGCATTTT
CSARDRRSFQPQHF
>TRBD2|TRBJ2-3|NA|TRBV6-2/TRBV6-3
TGTGCCAGCAGTTACTCGATTTACGGGACTAGTACAGATACGCAGTATTTT
CASSYSIYGTSTDTQYF
>NA|TRBJ2-7|NA|TRBV20-1
TGCAGTGCTCGTGACCGCAGCCCCTACGAGCAGTACTTC
CSARDRSPYEQYF
>NA|TRBJ2-2|NA|TRBV7-2
TGTGCCAGCAGCCCACAAACGTTGAAGGTCGCCGGGGAGCTGTTTTTT
CASSPQTLKVAGELFF
>NA|TRBJ2-1|NA|TRBV11-2
TGTGCCAGCAGCTCAGCTGGGACCCCCAGGTATGAGCAGTTCTTC
CASSSAGTPRYEQFF
>TRBD1|TRBJ2-2|NA|TRBV10-3
TGTGCCATCAGTGGAGGACAGGTGAACACCGGGGAGCTGTTTTTT
CAISGGQVNTGELFF
>NA|TRBJ2-1|few|TRBV20-1
TGCTGCACTACGGAGGGCAATGAGCAGTTCTTC
CCTTEGNEQFF
>TRBD2|TRBJ2-7|NA|TRBV20-1
TGCAGTGCTAGAGATCCACGGGGGGGAGACGAGCAGTACTTC
CSARDPRGGDEQYF
>TRBD1|TRBJ2-3|NA|TRBV10-3
TGTGCCATCAGTGACCCGGGACAGGGGGAAACAGATACGCAGTATTTT
CAISDPGQGETDTQYF
>TRBD2|TRBJ2-3|few|TRBV4-1
TGCGCCAGCAGCCGGGGCGGGCTAGCGGGCCTCGGGGATACGCAGTATTTT
CASSRGGLAGLGDTQYF
>NA|TRBJ2-3|few|TRBV14
TGTGCCAGCAGCCAAGTCGGGCCCCCAGGAGATACGCAGTATTTT
CASSQVGPPGDTQYF
>NA|TRBJ2-3|NA|TRBV30
TGTGCCTGGAGGGGGCCCTACTCTGAGTTGGATACGCAGTATTTT
CAWRGPYSELDTQYF
>NA|TRBJ2-3|NA|TRBV11-2
TGTGCCAGCAGCTTACGAATAGGAGTTAGCACAGATACGCAGTATTTT
CASSLRIGVSTDTQYF
>NA|TRBJ2-3|once|TRBV30
TGTGCCTGGAGTAAGGACAGAAACACAGATACGCAGTATTTT
CAWSKDRNTDTQYF
>NA|TRBJ1-2|few|TRBV20-1
TGCAGTGCACCCCCTTTAGGCAATTCCCTCTCTGGCTACACCTTC
CSAPPLGNSLSGYTF
>NA|TRBJ1-2|NA|TRBV12-3/TRBV12-4
TGTGCCAGCAGTTTCGTATCAGGGAACTATGGCTACACCTTC
CASSFVSGNYGYTF
>TRBD2|TRBJ2-5|NA|TRBV5-6
TGTGCCAGCAGCTTGGGGATAGCGGGAGCAGAGACCCAGTACTTC
CASSLGIAGAETQYF
>TRBD1|TRBJ2-1|NA|TRBV7-2
TGTGCCAGCAGCTTAGCCGGGACAGGGTTTAATGAGCAGTTCTTC
CASSLAGTGFNEQFF
>NA|TRBJ1-6|NA|TRBV20-1
TGCAGTGCGCTGGGGGCGTATAATTCACCCCTCCACTTT
CSALGAYNSPLHF
>TRBD2|TRBJ2-3|NA|TRBV20-1
TGCAGTGTCTCGGGGGGGAGCGACCCCACAGATACGCAGTATTTT
CSVSGGSDPTDTQYF
>NA|TRBJ1-2|few|TRBV6-1
TGTGCCAGCAGGGTCGAGACGGAGCATTATGGCTACACCTTC
CASRVETEHYGYTF
>TRBD1|TRBJ1-2|once|TRBV4-3
TGCGCCAGCAGCCAGTCGGGACAGGGGGGCTACACCTTC
CASSQSGQGGYTF
>NA|TRBJ2-7|NA|TRBV27
TGTGCCAGCAGTCCCGCCGGGACCTACTACGAGCAGTACTTC
CASSPAGTYYEQYF
>TRBD2|TRBJ2-3|NA|TRBV4-2
TGTGCCAGCAGCCAAGTAGAAAGCGGGAGAGGCACAGATACGCAGTATTTT
CASSQVESGRGTDTQYF
>TRBD2|TRBJ2-5|NA|TRBV3-1
TGTGCCAGCAGCCTTACCCCGTTAGCGGGAGGGGTGACGAAGACCCAGTACTTC
CASSLTPLAGGVTKTQYF
>NA|TRBJ2-7|NA|TRBV11-2
TGTGCCAGCAGCTTATCCCCAACAGGATTCCTTTCCTACGAGCAGTACTTC
CASSLSPTGFLSYEQYF
>NA|TRBJ2-6|NA|TRBV7-2
TGTGCCAGCAGCTTAACGCTGGTCAGGGAGAGCTCTGGGGCCAACGTCCTGACTTTC
CASSLTLVRESSGANVLTF
>NA|TRBJ1-6|NA|TRBV27
TGTGCCAGCAGTTTGGGGACGAGCTCCTATAATTCACCCCTCCACTTT
CASSLGTSSYNSPLHF
>NA|TRBJ1-4|NA|TRBV18
TGTGCCAGCTCCACCACGTATGGGGCAACTAATGAAAAACTGTTTTTT
CASSTTYGATNEKLFF
>TRBD2|TRBJ2-1|few|TRBV7-2
TGTGCCAGCAGCCCAGGGACTAGCAGGGCGGGTGAGCAGTTCTTC
CASSPGTSRAGEQFF
>NA|TRBJ1-1|NA|TRBV27
TGTGCCAGCAGTTTATCGAATCGGGGGCACACTGAAGCTTTCTTT
CASSLSNRGHTEAFF
>TRBD1|TRBJ2-7|NA|TRBV5-1
TGCGCCAGCAGCCACGGACAGGGGACTGCTACGTACGAGCAGTACTTC
CASSHGQGTATYEQYF
>TRBD1|TRBJ1-2|NA|TRBV12-3/TRBV12-4
TGTGCCAGCAGCCTCGGACAGGGATTCGGCTACACCTTC
CASSLGQGFGYTF
>TRBD1|TRBJ1-2|NA|TRBV20-1
TGCAGTGCTAGAGATCTGGACAGGGGTGACTATGGCTACACCTTC
CSARDLDRGDYGYTF
>TRBD1|TRBJ2-7|NA|TRBV6-5
TGTGCCAGTAGTCAGGGGGCCAGACGGAGGGATTACGAGCAGTACTTC
CASSQGARRRDYEQYF
>TRBD1|TRBJ2-1|NA|TRBV10-3
TGTGCCATCAGTGAGTCGTTAGGGGACAGGGCCTACAATGAGCAGTTCTTC
CAISESLGDRAYNEQFF
>TRBD1|TRBJ2-4|few|TRBV12-3/TRBV12-4
TGTGCCAGCAGTCCCAGGGGGAAAAACATTCAGTACTTC
CASSPRGKNIQYF
>NA|TRBJ2-3|NA|TRBV6-5
TGTGTCAGCAGTTACTACGGCCGCCCCGCCAGGGTTTACACAGATACGCAGTATTTT
CVSSYYGRPARVYTDTQYF
>TRBD2|TRBJ2-3|NA|TRBV6-5
TGTGCCAGCAGTTACCGGGGGGGGACTACAGATACGCAGTATTTT
CASSYRGGTTDTQYF